These T cell receptor beta chains were read from a single sample in a study of T cell changes during pregnancy in multiple sclerosis. This table comes from immunoSEQ multiplex PCR, and its TCRdb copy is limited to in-frame clones, with some not included. Here the sample spans about 40,000 clones, under 95% being singletons. Sequencing input: PBMCs (not recorded whether the cells were cultured). The receptors were gathered from a female donor with multiple sclerosis, enrolled in a pregnancy study. Both conserved end residues are part of each CDR3. D genes are given only for firm matches. Clone size is not always given. Where it is, it says once, few, many or a class for expanded clones.

clone size | J gene | V gene | D gene | CDR3 protein | CDR3 DNA
once | TRBJ1-5 | TRBV29-1 | - | CSVEGGFNQPQHF | TGCAGCGTTGAAGGCGGATTCAATCAGCCCCAGCATTTT
- | TRBJ2-6 | TRBV28 | - | CASSSLGSGANVLTF | TGTGCCAGCAGCTCCCTGGGGTCTGGGGCCAACGTCCTGACTTTC
- | TRBJ1-3 | TRBV5-4 | - | CATYNPGGSGLHSGNTIYF | TGTGCCACCTATAACCCTGGGGGTAGCGGACTCCACTCTGGAAACACCATATATTTT
few | TRBJ2-7 | TRBV19 | - | CASSIFGLASEKGDEQYF | TGTGCCAGTAGTATATTTGGCCTAGCGTCTGAGAAAGGCGACGAGCAGTACTTC
- | TRBJ2-2 | TRBV19 | - | CASSITGRTANTGELFF | TGTGCCAGTAGTATCACGGGCCGCACCGCGAACACCGGGGAGCTGTTTTTT
- | TRBJ1-1 | TRBV7-9 | - | CASSLVGGAILMNTEAFF | TGTGCCAGCAGCTTAGTAGGGGGGGCGATCCTTATGAACACTGAAGCTTTCTTT
- | TRBJ2-5 | TRBV19 | TRBD1 | CASSPRDREWETQYF | TGTGCCAGTAGTCCCAGGGACAGGGAGTGGGAGACCCAGTACTTC
- | TRBJ2-7 | TRBV5-6 | - | CASSLYFGEQYF | TGTGCCAGCAGCTTGTATTTCGGCGAGCAGTACTTC
- | TRBJ2-2 | TRBV12-5 | TRBD1 | CASGLVLGQLTGELFF | TGTGCTAGTGGTTTGGTACTGGGACAGCTAACCGGGGAGCTGTTTTTT
- | TRBJ1-1 | TRBV19 | - | CASSIAPGLNTEAFF | TGTGCCAGTAGTATAGCGCCGGGGTTGAACACTGAAGCTTTCTTT
- | TRBJ2-5 | TRBV6-5 | - | CASSPEGGETQYF | TGTGCCAGCAGCCCCGAGGGGGGAGAGACCCAGTACTTC
- | TRBJ1-5 | TRBV28 | - | CASRLPGELQHF | TGTGCCAGCAGGCTACCGGGGGAGCTCCAGCATTTT
- | TRBJ2-1 | TRBV28 | - | CASSFPGSRNEQFF | TGTGCCAGCAGTTTCCCTGGGAGTAGAAATGAGCAGTTCTTC
- | TRBJ2-7 | TRBV19 | - | CASSTDAAGAEQYF | TGTGCCAGTAGTACAGACGCGGCAGGGGCTGAGCAGTACTTC
- | TRBJ2-1 | TRBV30 | - | CAWAEGNNEQFF | TGTGCCTGGGCCGAGGGGAACAATGAGCAGTTCTTC
- | TRBJ2-7 | TRBV30 | TRBD1 | CAWARQGPEQYF | TGTGCCTGGGCTCGACAGGGCCCCGAGCAGTACTTC
once | TRBJ1-2 | TRBV4-1 | - | CASSQDGGANYGYTF | TGCGCCAGCAGCCAAGATGGGGGGGCAAACTATGGCTACACCTTC
- | TRBJ2-1 | TRBV13 | TRBD2 | CASSLGGLAGYNEQFF | TGTGCCAGCAGCTTAGGAGGACTAGCGGGGTACAATGAGCAGTTCTTC
once | TRBJ2-7 | TRBV5-4 | TRBD2 | CASSSILAGLLEQYF | TGTGCCAGCAGCTCAATACTAGCGGGCCTCCTCGAGCAGTACTTC
- | TRBJ2-3 | TRBV14 | - | CASSDIVTARDTQYF | TGTGCCAGCAGCGATATCGTCACCGCGAGGGATACGCAGTATTTT
- | TRBJ2-5 | TRBV2 | - | CASSEWVYQETQYF | TGTGCCAGCAGTGAATGGGTATACCAAGAGACCCAGTACTTC
- | TRBJ2-7 | TRBV4-1 | - | CASSLGAGAYEQYF | TGCGCCAGCAGCCTCGGAGCGGGTGCCTACGAGCAGTACTTC
- | TRBJ2-3 | TRBV6-1 | TRBD2 | CASSELAGGLTDTQYF | TGTGCCAGCAGTGAACTGGCGGGAGGGCTCACAGATACGCAGTATTTT
- | TRBJ2-7 | TRBV27 | - | CASSWGEDYEQYF | TGTGCCAGCAGTTGGGGGGAAGACTACGAGCAGTACTTC
- | TRBJ1-2 | TRBV6-5 | - | CASSYRDALGYTF | TGTGCCAGCAGTTACAGGGACGCGCTGGGGTACACCTTC
few | TRBJ2-3 | TRBV19 | - | CASSTFPGGTDTQYF | TGTGCCAGTAGTACTTTCCCCGGCGGCACAGATACGCAGTATTTT
once | TRBJ2-3 | TRBV4-3 | - | CASSPERDTDTQYF | TGCGCCAGCAGCCCGGAAAGGGACACAGATACGCAGTATTTT
- | TRBJ1-5 | TRBV7-9 | - | CASSSSGSLNNQPQHF | TGTGCCAGCAGCTCCAGCGGGTCACTCAATAATCAGCCCCAGCATTTT
- | TRBJ2-7 | TRBV2 | TRBD1 | CASSPGTVGEQYF | TGTGCCAGCAGTCCCGGGACAGTTGGCGAGCAGTACTTC
few | TRBJ2-7 | TRBV15 | TRBD2 | CATSRLAGVAYEQYF | TGTGCCACCAGTAGACTAGCGGGAGTAGCCTACGAGCAGTACTTC
- | TRBJ1-5 | TRBV2 | TRBD1 | CASSREGASNQPQHF | TGTGCCAGCAGCCGGGAGGGGGCTAGCAATCAGCCCCAGCATTTT
- | TRBJ2-6 | TRBV10-2 | - | CASSEVRTASGANVLTF | TGCGCCAGCAGTGAGGTACGGACTGCCTCTGGGGCCAACGTCCTGACTTTC
- | TRBJ2-7 | TRBV6-5 | - | CASSYDRPSWAEQYF | TGTGCCAGCAGTTACGATCGGCCTAGCTGGGCTGAGCAGTACTTC
- | TRBJ1-1 | TRBV5-6 | - | CASSLTGYTEAFF | TGTGCCAGCAGCTTGACAGGGTATACTGAAGCTTTCTTT
- | TRBJ2-5 | TRBV18 | - | CASTRQDKETQYF | TGTGCCAGCACTAGACAGGACAAAGAGACCCAGTACTTC
- | TRBJ2-7 | TRBV5-1 | - | CASSLASGIRREQYF | TGCGCCAGCAGCTTGGCTAGTGGGATTCGGCGAGAGCAGTACTTC
- | TRBJ2-3 | TRBV19 | - | CASKYGGPNTDTQYF | TGTGCCAGCAAGTACGGGGGACCGAACACAGATACGCAGTATTTT
few | TRBJ2-3 | TRBV30 | - | CAWSTLALVTDTQYF | TGTGCCTGGAGTACGCTCGCCCTGGTAACAGATACGCAGTATTTT
- | TRBJ2-5 | TRBV2 | - | CASRMEETQYF | TGTGCCAGCAGGATGGAAGAGACCCAGTACTTC
- | TRBJ2-7 | TRBV11-2 | TRBD1 | CASSLGHGTGGPYEQYF | TGTGCCAGCAGCTTGGGACATGGGACAGGAGGGCCCTACGAGCAGTACTTC
- | TRBJ2-3 | TRBV28 | - | CASSLLAGHTDTQYF | TGTGCCAGCAGTTTATTGGCAGGACACACAGATACGCAGTATTTT
once | TRBJ2-7 | TRBV30 | TRBD2 | CAWGTGTSGRGQYF | TGTGCCTGGGGGACCGGGACTAGCGGGAGAGGGCAGTACTTC
few | TRBJ2-3 | TRBV5-1 | TRBD1 | CASSSGDRVTDTQYF | TGCGCCAGCAGCTCGGGGGACAGGGTCACAGATACGCAGTATTTT
- | TRBJ2-2 | TRBV27 | TRBD2 | CASMGLALANTGELFF | TGTGCCAGCATGGGACTAGCGCTCGCGAACACCGGGGAGCTGTTTTTT
- | TRBJ2-1 | TRBV9 | TRBD1 | CASSVGDSYNEQFF | TGTGCCAGCAGCGTAGGGGACAGCTACAATGAGCAGTTCTTC
- | TRBJ2-1 | TRBV5-1 | TRBD2 | CASSLTSGSNEQFF | TGCGCCAGCAGCTTGACTAGCGGGTCTAATGAGCAGTTCTTC
- | TRBJ2-1 | TRBV19 | TRBD2 | CASSIGTSGSLEQFF | TGTGCCAGTAGTATCGGGACTAGCGGGTCGCTTGAGCAGTTCTTC
- | TRBJ1-1 | TRBV2 | TRBD1 | CASSVGQGNTEAFF | TGTGCCAGCAGTGTGGGACAGGGGAACACTGAAGCTTTCTTT
- | TRBJ2-7 | TRBV4-1 | - | CASSKGGFQNSYEQYF | TGCGCCAGCAGCAAAGGAGGGTTTCAGAACTCCTACGAGCAGTACTTC
once | TRBJ2-7 | TRBV5-6 | TRBD2 | CASSQTSGTQGEQYF | TGTGCCAGCAGCCAGACTAGCGGGACACAGGGGGAGCAGTACTTC
- | TRBJ2-7 | TRBV27 | - | CASSFRPLGKFEQYF | TGTGCCAGCAGTTTCCGTCCTTTGGGGAAATTCGAGCAGTACTTC
- | TRBJ1-1 | TRBV4-2 | - | CASSQAGGESWNTEAFF | TGTGCCAGCAGCCAAGCCGGGGGCGAGAGTTGGAACACTGAAGCTTTCTTT
- | TRBJ1-1 | TRBV5-1 | - | CASSVDRATVMNTEAFF | TGCGCCAGCAGCGTAGACAGAGCCACCGTCATGAACACTGAAGCTTTCTTT
- | TRBJ2-5 | TRBV7-9 | TRBD2 | CASSNQAGAGETQYF | TGTGCCAGCAGCAATCAAGCGGGAGCGGGAGAGACCCAGTACTTC
- | TRBJ2-7 | TRBV27 | TRBD2 | CASTGTSGRYEQYF | TGTGCCAGCACCGGGACTAGCGGGAGGTACGAGCAGTACTTC